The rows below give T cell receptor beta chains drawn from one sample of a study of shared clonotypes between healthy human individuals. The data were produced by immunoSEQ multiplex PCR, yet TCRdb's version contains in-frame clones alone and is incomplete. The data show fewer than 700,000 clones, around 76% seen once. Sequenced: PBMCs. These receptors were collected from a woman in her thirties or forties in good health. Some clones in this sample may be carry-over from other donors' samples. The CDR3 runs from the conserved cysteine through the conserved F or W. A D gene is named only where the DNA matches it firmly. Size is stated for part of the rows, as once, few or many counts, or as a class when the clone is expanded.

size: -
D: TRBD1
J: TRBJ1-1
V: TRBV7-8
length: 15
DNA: TGTGCCAGCAGCTTAGCGGACAGGGGGAAGACTGAAGCTTTCTTT
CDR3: CASSLADRGKTEAFF

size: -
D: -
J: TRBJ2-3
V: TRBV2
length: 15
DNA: TGTGCCAGCAGTACGCAGTTATATAGCACAGATACGCAGTATTTT
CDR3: CASSTQLYSTDTQYF

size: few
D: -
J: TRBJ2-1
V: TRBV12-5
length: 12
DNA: TGTGCTAGTGGTTTGACGGGGTTTGAGCAGTTCTTC
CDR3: CASGLTGFEQFF

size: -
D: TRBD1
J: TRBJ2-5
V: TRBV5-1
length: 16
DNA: TGCGCCAGCAGCTTCAGACAGGGAATAACCCAAGAGACCCAGTACTTC
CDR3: CASSFRQGITQETQYF

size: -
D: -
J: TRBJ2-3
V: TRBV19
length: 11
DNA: TGTGCCAGTAGTATAGGGGCGACGCAGTATTTT
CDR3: CASSIGATQYF

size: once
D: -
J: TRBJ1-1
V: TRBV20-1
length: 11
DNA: TGCAGTGCTGCTAGGGGAACTGAAGCTTTCTTT
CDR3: CSAARGTEAFF

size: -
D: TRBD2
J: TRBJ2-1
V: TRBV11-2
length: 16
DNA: TGTGCCAGCAGCTTGGTCGCGGGAGCCCCCTACAATGAGCAGTTCTTC
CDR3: CASSLVAGAPYNEQFF

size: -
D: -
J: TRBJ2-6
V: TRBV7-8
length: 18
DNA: TGTGCCAGCAGCTTAGGGAAATACCATTCCTCTGGGGCCAACGTCCTGACTTTC
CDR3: CASSLGKYHSSGANVLTF

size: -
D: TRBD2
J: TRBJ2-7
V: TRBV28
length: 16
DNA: TGTGCCAGCAGTTTCACTAGCGGAAGGAGCTCCTACGAGCAGTACTTC
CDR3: CASSFTSGRSSYEQYF

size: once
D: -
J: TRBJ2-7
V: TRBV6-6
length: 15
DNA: TGTGCCAGCAGTTCTGCATTCGGACCGTCCTACGAGCAGTACTTC
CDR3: CASSSAFGPSYEQYF

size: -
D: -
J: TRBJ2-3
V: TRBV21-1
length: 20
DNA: TGTGCCAGCAGCACCCCGGGACAGGGAGGAATGAGAGGTAGCACAGATACGCAGTATTTT
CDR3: CASSTPGQGGMRGSTDTQYF

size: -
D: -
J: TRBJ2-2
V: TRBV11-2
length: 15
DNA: TGTGCCAGCAGCTTAGAGCGGATGAACACCGGGGAGCTGTTTTTT
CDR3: CASSLERMNTGELFF

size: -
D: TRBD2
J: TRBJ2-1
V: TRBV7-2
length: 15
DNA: TGTGCCAGCGCCACCGGGACTAGCATAGAGAATGAGCAGTTCTTC
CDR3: CASATGTSIENEQFF

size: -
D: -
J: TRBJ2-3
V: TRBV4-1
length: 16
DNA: TGCGCCAGCAGCCGCCGATGGGCAGTGCAGGTAGATACGCAGTATTTT
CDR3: CASSRRWAVQVDTQYF

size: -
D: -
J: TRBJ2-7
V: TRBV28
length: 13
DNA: TGTGCCAGCAGTCCCCCGACAAGTCGCGAGCAGTACTTC
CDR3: CASSPPTSREQYF

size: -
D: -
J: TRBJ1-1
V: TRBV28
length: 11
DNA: TGTGCCAGCAGCCATACTCCGGGAGCTTTCTTT
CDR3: CASSHTPGAFF

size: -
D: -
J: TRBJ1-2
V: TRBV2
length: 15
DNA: TGTGCCAGCAGTGAAGGGACCCAAGCTAACTATGGCTACACCTTC
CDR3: CASSEGTQANYGYTF

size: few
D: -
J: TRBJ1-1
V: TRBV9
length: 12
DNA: TGTGCCAGCAGCGGAAGCTCCACTGAAGCTTTCTTT
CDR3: CASSGSSTEAFF